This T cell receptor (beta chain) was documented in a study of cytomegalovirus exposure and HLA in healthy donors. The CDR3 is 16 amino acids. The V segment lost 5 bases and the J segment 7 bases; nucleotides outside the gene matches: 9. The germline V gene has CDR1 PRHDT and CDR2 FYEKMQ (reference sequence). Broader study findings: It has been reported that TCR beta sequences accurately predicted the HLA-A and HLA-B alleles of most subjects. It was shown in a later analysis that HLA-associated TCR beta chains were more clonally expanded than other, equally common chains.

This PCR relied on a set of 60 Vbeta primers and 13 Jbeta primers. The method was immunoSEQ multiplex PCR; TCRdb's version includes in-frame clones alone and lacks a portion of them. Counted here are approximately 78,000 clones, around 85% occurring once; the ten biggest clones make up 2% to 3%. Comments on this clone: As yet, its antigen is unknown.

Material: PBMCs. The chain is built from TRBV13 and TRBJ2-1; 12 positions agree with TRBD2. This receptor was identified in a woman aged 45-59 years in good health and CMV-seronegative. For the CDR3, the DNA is TGTGCCAGCAGCCCCCTGACTAGCGGGGGTGGAAATGAGCAGTTCTTC. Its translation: CASSPLTSGGGNEQFF.